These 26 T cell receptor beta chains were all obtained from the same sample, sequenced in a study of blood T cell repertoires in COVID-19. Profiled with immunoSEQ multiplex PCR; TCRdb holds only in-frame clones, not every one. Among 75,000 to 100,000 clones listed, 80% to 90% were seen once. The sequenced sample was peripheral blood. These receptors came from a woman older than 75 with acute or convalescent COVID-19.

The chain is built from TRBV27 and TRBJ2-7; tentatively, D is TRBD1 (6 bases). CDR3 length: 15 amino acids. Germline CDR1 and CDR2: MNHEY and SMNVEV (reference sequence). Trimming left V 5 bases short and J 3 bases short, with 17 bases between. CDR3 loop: CASSRIRQAYYEQYF. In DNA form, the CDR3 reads TGTGCCAGCAGTAGAATTCGACAGGCGTACTACGAGCAGTACTTC.

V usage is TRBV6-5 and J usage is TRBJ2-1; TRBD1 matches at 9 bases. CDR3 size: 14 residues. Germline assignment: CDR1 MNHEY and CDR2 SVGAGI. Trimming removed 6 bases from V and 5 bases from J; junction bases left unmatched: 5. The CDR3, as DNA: TGTGCCAGCAGGGCCGGGACAGGGAACAATGAGCAGTTCTTC. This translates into CASRAGTGNNEQFF.

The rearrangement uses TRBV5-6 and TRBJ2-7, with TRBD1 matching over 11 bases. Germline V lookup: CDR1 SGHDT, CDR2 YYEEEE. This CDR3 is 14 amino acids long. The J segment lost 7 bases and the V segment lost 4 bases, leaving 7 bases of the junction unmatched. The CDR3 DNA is TGTGCCAGCAGCCCCGGACAGGGGGCGGGTGAGCAGTACTTC. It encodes CASSPGQGAGEQYF.

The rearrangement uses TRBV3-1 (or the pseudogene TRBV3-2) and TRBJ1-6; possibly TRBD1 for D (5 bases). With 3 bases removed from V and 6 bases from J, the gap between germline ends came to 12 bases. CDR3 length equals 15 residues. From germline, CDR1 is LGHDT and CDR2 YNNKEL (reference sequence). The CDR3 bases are TGTGCCAGCAGCCAGGGGGGGGGACCTAATTCACCCCTCCACTTT. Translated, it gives CASSQGGGPNSPLHF.

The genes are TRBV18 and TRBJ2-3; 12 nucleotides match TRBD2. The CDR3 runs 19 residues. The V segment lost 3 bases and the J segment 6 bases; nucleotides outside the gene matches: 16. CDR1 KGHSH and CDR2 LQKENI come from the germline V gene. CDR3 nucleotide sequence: TGTGCCAGCTCACCGCGGCTAGCGGGGGGGCCTAACTCCCAGGATACGCAGTATTTT. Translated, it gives CASSPRLAGGPNSQDTQYF.

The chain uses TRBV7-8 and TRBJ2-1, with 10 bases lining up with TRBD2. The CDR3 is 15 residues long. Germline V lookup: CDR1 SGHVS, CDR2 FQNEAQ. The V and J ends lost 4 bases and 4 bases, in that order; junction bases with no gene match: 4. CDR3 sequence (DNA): TGTGCCAGCAGCTCCAGCGGGGGGGGTTACAATGAGCAGTTCTTC. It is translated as CASSSSGGGYNEQFF.

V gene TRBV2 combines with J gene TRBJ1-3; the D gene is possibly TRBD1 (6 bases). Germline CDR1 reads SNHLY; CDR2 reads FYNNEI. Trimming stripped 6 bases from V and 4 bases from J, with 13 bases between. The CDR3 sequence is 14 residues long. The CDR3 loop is CASSLRGSGNTIYF. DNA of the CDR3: TGTGCCAGCAGCCTCAGGGGTTCCGGAAACACCATATATTTT.

CDR3 coding DNA: TGTGCCTGGAGGCATCTAGCGGGGGACTACAATGAGCAGTTCTTC. This translates into CAWRHLAGDYNEQFF. This chain links TRBV30 with TRBJ2-1, with TRBD2 matching 10 bases. The CDR3 loop spans 15 amino acids. Germline assignment: CDR1 GTSNPN and CDR2 SVGIG (reference sequence). V dropped 3 bases and J dropped 3; count of bases not matched to a gene: 5.

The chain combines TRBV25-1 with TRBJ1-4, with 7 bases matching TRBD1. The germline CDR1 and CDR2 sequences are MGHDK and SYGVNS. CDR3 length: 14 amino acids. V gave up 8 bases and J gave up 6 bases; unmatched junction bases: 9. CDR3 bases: TGTGCCAGCGGGGCCCCCAGGGGGGATGAAAAACTGTTTTTT. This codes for CASGAPRGDEKLFF.

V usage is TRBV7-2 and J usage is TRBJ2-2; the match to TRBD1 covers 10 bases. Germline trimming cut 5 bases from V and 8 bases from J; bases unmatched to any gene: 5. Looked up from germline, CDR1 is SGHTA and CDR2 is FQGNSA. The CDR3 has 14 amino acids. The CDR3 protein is CASSLRQGAGELFF. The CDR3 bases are TGTGCCAGCAGCCTAAGACAGGGGGCTGGGGAGCTGTTTTTT.

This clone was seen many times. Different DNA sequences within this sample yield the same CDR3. The CDR3 reads CATSRDSQGSYEQYF. The CDR3 nucleotides read TGTGCCACCAGCAGAGATTCTCAGGGTTCCTACGAGCAGTACTTC. The genes are TRBV15 and TRBJ2-7; possibly TRBD1 for D (5 bases). The CDR3 runs 15 residues. Germline lookup yields CDR1 LNHNV and CDR2 YYDKDF (reference sequence). Trimming shortened V by 0 bases and J by 1 base, and 10 bases separated the two germline ends.

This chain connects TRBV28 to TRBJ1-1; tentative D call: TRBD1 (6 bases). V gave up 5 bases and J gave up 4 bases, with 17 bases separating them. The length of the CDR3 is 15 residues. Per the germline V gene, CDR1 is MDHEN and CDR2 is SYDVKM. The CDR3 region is CASSLITGRVTEAFF. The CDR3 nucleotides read TGTGCCAGCAGTCTGATTACAGGGAGGGTCACTGAAGCTTTCTTT.

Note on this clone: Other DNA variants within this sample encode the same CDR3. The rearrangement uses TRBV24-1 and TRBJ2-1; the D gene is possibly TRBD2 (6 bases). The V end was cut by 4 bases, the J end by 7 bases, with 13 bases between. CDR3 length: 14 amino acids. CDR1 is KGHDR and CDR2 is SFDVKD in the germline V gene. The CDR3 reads CATSDPGGGNEQFF. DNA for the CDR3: TGTGCCACCAGTGACCCCGGGGGTGGGAATGAGCAGTTCTTC.

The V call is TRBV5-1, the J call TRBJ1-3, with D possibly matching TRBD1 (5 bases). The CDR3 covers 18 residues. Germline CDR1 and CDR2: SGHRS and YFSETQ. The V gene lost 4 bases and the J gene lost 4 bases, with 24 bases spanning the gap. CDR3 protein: CASSPEPGPGSLGNTIYF. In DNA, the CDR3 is TGCGCCAGCAGCCCCGAGCCCGGGCCAGGGTCTTTAGGAAACACCATATATTTT.

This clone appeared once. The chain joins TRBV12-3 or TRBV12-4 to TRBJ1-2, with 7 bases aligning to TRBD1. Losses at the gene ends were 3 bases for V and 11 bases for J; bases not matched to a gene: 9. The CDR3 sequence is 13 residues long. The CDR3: CASSLLTGHAYTF. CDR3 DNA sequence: TGTGCCAGCAGTTTGCTGACAGGGCACGCGTACACCTTC.

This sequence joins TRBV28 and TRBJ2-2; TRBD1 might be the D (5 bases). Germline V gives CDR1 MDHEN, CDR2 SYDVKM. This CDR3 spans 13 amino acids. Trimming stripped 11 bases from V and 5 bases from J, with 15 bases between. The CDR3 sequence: CASQGRATGELFF. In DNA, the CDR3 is TGTGCCTCCCAGGGCCGGGCAACCGGGGAGCTGTTTTTT.

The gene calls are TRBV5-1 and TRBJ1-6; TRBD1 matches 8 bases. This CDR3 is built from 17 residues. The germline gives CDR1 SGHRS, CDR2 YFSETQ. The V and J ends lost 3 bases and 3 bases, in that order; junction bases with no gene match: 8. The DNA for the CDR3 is TGCGCCAGCAGCTCTGGACAGGGTGGGGTCTATAATTCACCCCTCCACTTT. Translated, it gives CASSSGQGGVYNSPLHF.

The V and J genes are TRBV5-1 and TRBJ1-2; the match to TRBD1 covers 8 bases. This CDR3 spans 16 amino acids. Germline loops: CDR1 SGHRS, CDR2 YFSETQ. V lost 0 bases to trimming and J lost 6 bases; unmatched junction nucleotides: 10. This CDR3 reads CASSLEVGRGQDGYTF. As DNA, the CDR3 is TGCGCCAGCAGCTTGGAGGTTGGCAGGGGGCAAGATGGCTACACCTTC. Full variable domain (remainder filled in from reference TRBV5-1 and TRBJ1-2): KAGVTQTPRYLIKTRGQQVTLSCSPISGHRSVSWYQQTPGQGLQFLFEYFSETQRNKGNFPGRFSGRQFSNSRSEMNVSTLELGDSALYLCASSLEVGRGQDGYTFGSGTRLTVV.

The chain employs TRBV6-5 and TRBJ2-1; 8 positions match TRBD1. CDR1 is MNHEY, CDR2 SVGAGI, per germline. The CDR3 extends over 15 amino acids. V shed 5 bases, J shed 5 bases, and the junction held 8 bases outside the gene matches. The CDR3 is CASSLRQGHNNEQFF. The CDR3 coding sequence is TGTGCCAGCAGTCTAAGACAGGGGCACAACAATGAGCAGTTCTTC.

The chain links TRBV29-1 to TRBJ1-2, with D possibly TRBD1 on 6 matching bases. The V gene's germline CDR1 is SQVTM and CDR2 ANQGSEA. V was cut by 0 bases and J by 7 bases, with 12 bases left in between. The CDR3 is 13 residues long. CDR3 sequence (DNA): TGCAGCGTTGAAGACTCCAGGGGACCTGGCTACACCTTC. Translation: CSVEDSRGPGYTF.

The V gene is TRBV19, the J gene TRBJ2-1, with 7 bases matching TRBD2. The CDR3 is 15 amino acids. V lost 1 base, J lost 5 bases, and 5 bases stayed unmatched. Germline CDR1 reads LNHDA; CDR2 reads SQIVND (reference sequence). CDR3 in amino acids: CASSIVGGSNNEQFF. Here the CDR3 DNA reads TGTGCCAGTAGTATAGTGGGAGGGAGCAACAATGAGCAGTTCTTC.

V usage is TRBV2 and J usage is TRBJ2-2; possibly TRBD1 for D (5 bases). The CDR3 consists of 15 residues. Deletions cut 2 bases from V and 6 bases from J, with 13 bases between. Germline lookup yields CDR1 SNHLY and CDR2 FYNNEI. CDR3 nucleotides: TGTGCCAGCAGTGAAAAGGGGCGAAGGGCCGGGGAGCTGTTTTTT. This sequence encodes CASSEKGRRAGELFF.

CDR3 DNA: TGTGCCAGCAGCCAAGATGAGCCAGGGGGCTATGGCTACACCTTC. This sequence encodes CASSQDEPGGYGYTF. The rearrangement joins TRBV3-1 (or the pseudogene TRBV3-2) to TRBJ1-2; 7 bases fit TRBD1. The CDR3 has 15 residues. Germline values: CDR1 LGHDT, CDR2 YNNKEL (reference sequence). Unmatched junction bases numbered 5, after V lost 0 bases and J lost 4 bases.

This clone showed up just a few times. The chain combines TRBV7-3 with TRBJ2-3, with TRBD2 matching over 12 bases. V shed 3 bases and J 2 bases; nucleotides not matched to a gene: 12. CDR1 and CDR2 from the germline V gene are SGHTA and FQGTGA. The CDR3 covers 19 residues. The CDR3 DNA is TGTGCCAGCAGCTTGTCGCCCCCCGGACTAGCGGGGACCACAGATACGCAGTATTTT. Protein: CASSLSPPGLAGTTDTQYF.

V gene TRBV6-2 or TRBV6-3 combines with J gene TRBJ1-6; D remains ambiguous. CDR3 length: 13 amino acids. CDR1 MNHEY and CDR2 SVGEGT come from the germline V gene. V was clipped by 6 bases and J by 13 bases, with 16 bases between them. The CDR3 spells CASSDGNVDPLHF. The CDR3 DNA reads TGTGCCAGCAGCGACGGGAACGTTGATCCCCTCCACTTT.

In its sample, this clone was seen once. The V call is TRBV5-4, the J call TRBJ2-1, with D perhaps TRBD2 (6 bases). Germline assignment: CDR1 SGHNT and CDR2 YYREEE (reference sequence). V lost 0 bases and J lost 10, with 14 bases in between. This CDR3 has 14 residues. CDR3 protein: CASSLAGGPKEQFF. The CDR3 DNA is TGTGCCAGCAGCTTGGCCGGGGGACCGAAAGAGCAGTTCTTC.